Below are 4 T cell receptor beta chains sequenced from a single sample in a study of identical twins. TCRdb reprocessed the 5' RACE reads via MiXCR and lists one record per CDR3 protein. The sample has more than 200,000 distinct CDR3 sequences, 9.4% seen once. Sequenced input: memory (CD45RO+) T cells sorted from blood. The receptors were gathered from a woman under 30 in good health.

CDR3 sequence reads: CASSQDIATGELFF. The DNA of the CDR3 is TGTGCCAGCAGCCAAGATATCGCCACCGGGGAGCTGTTTTTT. This chain uses TRBV14 with TRBJ2-2; D ambiguous. Trimming pared 0 bases from V and 4 bases from J, leaving 6 bases between. CDR3 length: 14 amino acids. Germline-derived CDR1 and CDR2 are SGHDN and FVKESK.

The V call is TRBV20-1, the J call TRBJ2-7; 10 bases are a match to TRBD2. Germline loops: CDR1 DFQATT, CDR2 SNEGSKA (reference sequence). This CDR3 is 14 amino acids long. V shed 2 bases and J 2 bases; nucleotides not matched to a gene: 3. The CDR3 DNA is TGCAGTGCTAGAACCGGGACTAGCGCCTACGAGCAGTACTTC. It yields the protein CSARTGTSAYEQYF.

This clonotype was observed a handful of times. This chain connects TRBV7-9 to TRBJ2-1, with 8 bases identical to TRBD2. Germline CDR1 is SEHNR and CDR2 is FQNEAQ (reference sequence). Unmatched junction bases numbered 5, after V lost 1 base and J lost 3 bases. This CDR3 region has 16 residues. CDR3 loop: CASSLGFSGDYNEQFF. Here the CDR3 DNA reads TGTGCCAGCAGCTTAGGGTTTAGCGGGGACTACAATGAGCAGTTCTTC.

This clonotype was seen repeatedly, ten times or more. This chain joins TRBV4-1 and TRBJ1-1; D uncertain. Germline values: CDR1 MGHRA, CDR2 YSYEKL. V lost 8 bases and J lost 1, with 14 bases in between. The CDR3 has 14 residues. CDR3 residues: CASQGLLKNTEAFF. The CDR3 DNA reads as TGCGCCAGCCAAGGGTTGTTAAAGAACACTGAAGCTTTCTTT.